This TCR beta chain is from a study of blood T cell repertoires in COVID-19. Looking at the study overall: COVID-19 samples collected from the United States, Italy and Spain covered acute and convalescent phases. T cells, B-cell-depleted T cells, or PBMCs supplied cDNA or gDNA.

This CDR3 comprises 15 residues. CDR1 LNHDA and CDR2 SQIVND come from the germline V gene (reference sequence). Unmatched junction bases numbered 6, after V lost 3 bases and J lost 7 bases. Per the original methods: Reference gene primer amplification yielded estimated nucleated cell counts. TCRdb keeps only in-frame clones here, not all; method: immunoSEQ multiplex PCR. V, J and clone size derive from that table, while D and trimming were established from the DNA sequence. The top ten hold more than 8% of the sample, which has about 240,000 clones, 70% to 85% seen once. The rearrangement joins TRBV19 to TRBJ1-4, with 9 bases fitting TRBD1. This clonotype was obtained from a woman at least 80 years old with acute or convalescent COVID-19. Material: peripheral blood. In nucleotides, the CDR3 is TGTGCCAGTAGTATCCCCGGACAGGGGACTGAAAAACTGTTTTTT. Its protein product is CASSIPGQGTEKLFF. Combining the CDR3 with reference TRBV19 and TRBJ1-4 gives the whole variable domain DGGITQSPKYLFRKEGQNVTLSCEQNLNHDAMYWYRQDPGQGLRLIYYSQIVNDFQKGDIAEGYSVSREKKESFPLTVTSAQKNPTAFYLCASSIPGQGTEKLFFGSGTQLSVL.